A single sample is the source of the 14 T cell receptor beta chains below, sequenced in a study of T cell changes during pregnancy in multiple sclerosis. The data were produced by immunoSEQ multiplex PCR, yet TCRdb's version contains in-frame clones alone and is incomplete. This table has 90,000 or so clones, 75% to 95% appearing once. The sample consisted of peripheral blood, taken before pregnancy. The receptors were gathered from a female donor with multiple sclerosis, enrolled in a pregnancy study.

The chain uses TRBV6-1 and TRBJ1-2; no reliable D call. The CDR3 extends over 14 amino acids. Trimming pared 1 base from V and 0 bases from J, leaving 6 bases between. Germline V gene sequence: CDR1 MNHNS, CDR2 SASEGT. The CDR3, as DNA: TGTGCCAGCAGTGAAGGAGGAGCTAACTATGGCTACACCTTC. Translating gives CASSEGGANYGYTF.

The chain employs TRBV5-4 and TRBJ2-7; 8 bases align to TRBD2. The CDR3 spans 15 residues. Germline CDR1 is SGHNT and CDR2 is YYREEE (reference sequence). V shed 7 bases, J shed 2 bases, and the junction held 11 bases outside the gene matches. The CDR3 DNA sequence: TGTGCCAGCTCCGGGCCTGCGGGAGGAACCTACGAGCAGTACTTC. Encoded protein: CASSGPAGGTYEQYF.

This chain uses TRBV6-6 with TRBJ1-1; D is unresolved. V lost 2 bases to trimming and J lost 0 bases, with 10 bases between them. This CDR3 is built from 15 residues. The germline gives CDR1 MNHNY, CDR2 SVGAGI (reference sequence). This CDR3 is CASSYTDRMNTEAFF. DNA for the CDR3: TGTGCCAGCAGTTACACAGACCGCATGAACACTGAAGCTTTCTTT.

The rearrangement joins TRBV6-5 to TRBJ2-3; D is possibly TRBD2 (6 bases). This CDR3 region has 15 residues. Trimming cost V 8 bases and J 2 bases, with 17 bases left between them. Germline CDR1 and CDR2: MNHEY and SVGAGI. DNA for the CDR3: TGTGCCAGCGGTCGGCGAGGGGACTTCACAGATACGCAGTATTTT. Translated: CASGRRGDFTDTQYF.

This clone occurred a few times. The chain is built from TRBV7-8 and TRBJ2-7, with a possible D match to TRBD2 (7 bases). V gave up 5 bases and J gave up 3 bases, with 11 bases separating them. The CDR3 is 13 residues long. The germline V gene encodes CDR1 SGHVS and CDR2 FQNEAQ. CDR3 region: CASSRGANYEQYF. The CDR3 DNA is TGTGCCAGCAGCCGGGGGGCTAACTACGAGCAGTACTTC.

The chain recombines TRBV5-1 with TRBJ1-2; the match to TRBD1 covers 8 bases. CDR1 is SGHRS, CDR2 YFSETQ, per germline. This CDR3 is built from 13 residues. The V gene end was trimmed by 2 bases and the J gene end by 8 bases; junction bases not matched to a gene: 5. DNA for the CDR3: TGCGCCAGCAGCTTTGGACAGGGCCAAGGCTACACCTTC. Its protein product is CASSFGQGQGYTF.

V usage is TRBV5-1 and J usage is TRBJ1-1; D gene uncertain. Trimming removed 4 bases at V and 4 bases at J, with 11 bases between. Germline CDR1 reads SGHRS; CDR2 reads YFSETQ. The CDR3 totals 13 residues. CDR3 in DNA: TGCGCCAGCAGCGTCGGGGAGGTCACTGAAGCTTTCTTT. This encodes CASSVGEVTEAFF.

The chain employs TRBV6-6 and TRBJ2-7; D may be TRBD1 (5 bases). Germline V gene lookup returns CDR1 MNHNY and CDR2 SVGAGI (reference sequence). Trimming took off 2 bases at V and 5 bases at J, with 7 bases between the two ends. This CDR3 has 12 amino acids. The CDR3 region is CASSYIGDEQYF. CDR3 nucleotides: TGTGCCAGCAGTTACATAGGGGACGAGCAGTACTTC.

The V and J genes are TRBV7-8 and TRBJ1-1, with 7 bases matching TRBD1. Germline CDR1 reads SGHVS; CDR2 reads FQNEAQ. J gave up 1 base and V 4 bases, and 9 bases lay outside the gene matches. There are 16 residues in the CDR3. CDR3 loop: CASSSRTGQRNTEAFF. The CDR3 region has the DNA TGTGCCAGCAGCTCCCGAACGGGACAGAGGAACACTGAAGCTTTCTTT.

This clone showed up just once. This rearrangement joins TRBV5-1 to TRBJ1-3; D unclear. Trimming pared 3 bases from V and 0 bases from J, leaving 7 bases between. There are 14 residues in the CDR3. Germline V gene data show CDR1 as SGHRS and CDR2 as YFSETQ. CDR3 amino acids: CASSSGNSGNTIYF. In nucleotides, the CDR3 is TGCGCCAGCAGCTCCGGTAACTCTGGAAACACCATATATTTT.

This clone was seen just once. V and J are TRBV28 and TRBJ1-1; the D gene is possibly TRBD1 (5 bases). The germline V and J ends were trimmed by 6 bases and 1 base, with 12 bases remaining between them. The germline V gene encodes CDR1 MDHEN and CDR2 SYDVKM. The CDR3 has 14 amino acids. This chain's CDR3 is CASSISTENTEAFF. CDR3 coding DNA: TGTGCCAGCAGCATTTCGACAGAGAACACTGAAGCTTTCTTT. Combining the CDR3 with reference TRBV28 and TRBJ1-1 gives the whole variable domain DVKVTQSSRYLVKRTGEKVFLECVQDMDHENMFWYRQDPGLGLRLIYFSYDVKMKEKGDIPEGYSVSREKKERFSLILESASTNQTSMYLCASSISTENTEAFFGQGTRLTVV.

This rearrangement joins TRBV19 to TRBJ2-7; 8 bases align to TRBD1. The CDR3 loop spans 14 amino acids. The germline CDR1 and CDR2 sequences are LNHDA and SQIVND (reference sequence). With 5 bases clipped from V and 4 bases from J, the junction kept 7 bases outside the gene matches. CDR3: CASSPRTGSYEQYF. CDR3 nucleotide sequence: TGTGCCAGTAGTCCCCGGACAGGGTCATACGAGCAGTACTTC.

This clone has a handful of counts. V and J are TRBV9 and TRBJ1-2; 9 nucleotides align to TRBD1. The germline V gene encodes CDR1 SGDLS and CDR2 YYNGEE. The V and J ends lost 3 bases and 2 bases, in that order; junction bases with no gene match: 2. The CDR3 totals 14 residues. The CDR3 DNA reads as TGTGCCAGCAGCGAGGGACAGGGAAACTATGGCTACACCTTC. This encodes CASSEGQGNYGYTF.

V gene TRBV7-2 combines with J gene TRBJ1-3; D ambiguous. Trimming shortened V by 3 bases and J by 0 bases, and 15 bases separated the two germline ends. This CDR3 contains 17 residues. Per the germline V gene, CDR1 is SGHTA and CDR2 is FQGNSA. This chain's CDR3 is CASSFSSRQSSGNTIYF. DNA for the CDR3: TGTGCCAGCAGCTTCAGTTCCCGCCAATCCTCTGGAAACACCATATATTTT.